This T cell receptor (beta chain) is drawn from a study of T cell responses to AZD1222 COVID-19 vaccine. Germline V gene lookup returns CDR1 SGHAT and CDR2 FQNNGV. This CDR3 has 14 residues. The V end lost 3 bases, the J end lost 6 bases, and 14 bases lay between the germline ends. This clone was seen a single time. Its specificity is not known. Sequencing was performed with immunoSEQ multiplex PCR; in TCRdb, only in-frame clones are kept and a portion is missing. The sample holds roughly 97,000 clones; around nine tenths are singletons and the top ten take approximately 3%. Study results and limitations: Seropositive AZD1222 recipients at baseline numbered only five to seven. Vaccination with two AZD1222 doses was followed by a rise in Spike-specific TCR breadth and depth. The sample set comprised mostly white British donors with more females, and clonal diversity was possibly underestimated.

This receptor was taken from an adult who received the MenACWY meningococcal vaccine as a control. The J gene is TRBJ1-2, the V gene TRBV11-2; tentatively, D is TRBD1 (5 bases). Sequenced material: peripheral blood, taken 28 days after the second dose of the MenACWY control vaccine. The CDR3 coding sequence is TGTGCCAGCAGCTTCGGGAATTTGGGGGATGGCTACACCTTC. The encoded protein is CASSFGNLGDGYTF.